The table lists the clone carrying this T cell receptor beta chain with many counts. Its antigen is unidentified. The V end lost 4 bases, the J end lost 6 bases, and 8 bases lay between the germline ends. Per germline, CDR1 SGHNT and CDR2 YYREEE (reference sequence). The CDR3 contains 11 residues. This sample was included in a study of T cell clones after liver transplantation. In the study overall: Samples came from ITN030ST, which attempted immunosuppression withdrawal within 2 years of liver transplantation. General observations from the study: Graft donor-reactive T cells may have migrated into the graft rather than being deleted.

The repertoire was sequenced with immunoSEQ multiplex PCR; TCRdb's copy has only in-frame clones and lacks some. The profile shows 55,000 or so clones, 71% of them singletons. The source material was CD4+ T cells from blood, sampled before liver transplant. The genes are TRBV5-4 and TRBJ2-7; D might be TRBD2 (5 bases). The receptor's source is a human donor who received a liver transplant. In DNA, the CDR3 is TGTGCCAGCAGCCTCGAGGGCGAGCAGTACTTC. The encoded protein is CASSLEGEQYF.